This T cell receptor beta chain was documented in a study of blood T cell repertoires in COVID-19. Study-wide context: T cells, B-cell-depleted T cells, or PBMCs supplied cDNA or gDNA.

Original handling: Amplifying reference gene primers gave estimates of nucleated cell counts. Here immunoSEQ multiplex PCR was the method, and the copy in TCRdb shows in-frame clones only, minus some. D and trimming come from the DNA, and the V and J calls and clone size come from that table. The sample has tens of thousands of clones; approximately 78% are singletons. V was trimmed by 4 bases and J by 7 bases, leaving 7 bases between them. CDR1 is MNHEY, CDR2 SVGEGT, per germline. This CDR3 contains 12 residues. The TCR comes from a human donor in a cohort sampled during active COVID-19. The material sequenced was peripheral blood. The chain combines TRBV6-2 or TRBV6-3 with TRBJ1-4; D not certain. The CDR3 DNA sequence: TGTGCCAGCAGTTTACCCGGTGAAAAACTGTTTTTT. It codes for CASSLPGEKLFF.